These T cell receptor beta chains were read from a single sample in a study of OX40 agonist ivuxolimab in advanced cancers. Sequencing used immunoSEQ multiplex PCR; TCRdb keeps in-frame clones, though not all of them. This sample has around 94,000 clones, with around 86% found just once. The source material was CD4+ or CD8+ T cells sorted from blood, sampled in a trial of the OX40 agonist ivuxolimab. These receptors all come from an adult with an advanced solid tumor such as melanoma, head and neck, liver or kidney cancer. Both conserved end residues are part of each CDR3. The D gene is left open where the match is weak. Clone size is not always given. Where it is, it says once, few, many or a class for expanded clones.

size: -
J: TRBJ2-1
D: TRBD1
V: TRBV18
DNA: TGTGCCAGCTCACCCGGGACAGGGTTCAATGAGCAGTTCTTC
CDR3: CASSPGTGFNEQFF

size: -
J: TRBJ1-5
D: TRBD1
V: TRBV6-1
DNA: TGTGCCATCGAGACAGGGACAAATCAGCCCCAGCATTTT
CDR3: CAIETGTNQPQHF

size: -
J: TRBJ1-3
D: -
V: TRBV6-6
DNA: TGTGCCAGCACTTACACAGCTGGAAACACCATATATTTT
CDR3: CASTYTAGNTIYF

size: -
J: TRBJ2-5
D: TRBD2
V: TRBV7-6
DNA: TGTGCCAGCAGCCGTTTTAGCGGGGGCCAAGAGACCCAGTACTTC
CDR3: CASSRFSGGQETQYF

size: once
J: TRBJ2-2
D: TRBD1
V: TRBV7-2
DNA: TGTGCCAGCAGCTTCTTATCATCCGGGACAGGGGGGACCGGGGAGCTGTTTTTT
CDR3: CASSFLSSGTGGTGELFF

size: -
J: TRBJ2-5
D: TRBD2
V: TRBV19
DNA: TGTGCCAGTAGTCTTCGGACTAGCGGGGGGGCGGGAGAGACCCAGTACTTC
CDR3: CASSLRTSGGAGETQYF

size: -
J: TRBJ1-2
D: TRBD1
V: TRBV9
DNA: TGTGCCAGCAGCGACCTCCGGGACAGGGCTAGCACCTTC
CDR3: CASSDLRDRASTF

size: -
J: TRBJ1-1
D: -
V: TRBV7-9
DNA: TGTGCCAGCAGCTTAGGACAGCCCGCCGGGACTTTCTTT
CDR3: CASSLGQPAGTFF

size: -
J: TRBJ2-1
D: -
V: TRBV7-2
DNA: TGTGCCAGCAGCTTAGTTTTGGTATCTACATACAATGAGCAGTTCTTC
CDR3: CASSLVLVSTYNEQFF

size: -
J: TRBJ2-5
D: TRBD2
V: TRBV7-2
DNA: TGTGCCAGCAGCTTAGGCATGGCGGGGGGGTACTTAGGGACCCAGTACTTC
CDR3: CASSLGMAGGYLGTQYF

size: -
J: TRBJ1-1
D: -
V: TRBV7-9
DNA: TGTGCCAGCAGCTTAACAGCCCCTGAAGCTTTCTTT
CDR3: CASSLTAPEAFF

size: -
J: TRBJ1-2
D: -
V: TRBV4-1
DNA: TGCGCCAGCAGCCAAGATCAAGCGGACAGAGTCGGGGGCTACACCTTC
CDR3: CASSQDQADRVGGYTF

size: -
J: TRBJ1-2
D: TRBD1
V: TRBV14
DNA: TGTGCCAGCAGCCCCCGTGGAACGAGACCCGGGACAGGGGATGGCTACACCTTC
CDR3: CASSPRGTRPGTGDGYTF

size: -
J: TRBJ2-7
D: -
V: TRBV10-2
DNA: TGCGCCAGCAGTGAAACCCACGGGAAGGGGGAGCAGTACTTC
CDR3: CASSETHGKGEQYF

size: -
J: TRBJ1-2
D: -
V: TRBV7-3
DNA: TGTGCCAGCAGCCAGAGGGGTAACGGGGGCTACACCTTC
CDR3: CASSQRGNGGYTF

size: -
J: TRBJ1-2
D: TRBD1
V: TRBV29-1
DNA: TGCAGCGTTCGACAGGGGGGTGGCTACACCTTC
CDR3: CSVRQGGGYTF

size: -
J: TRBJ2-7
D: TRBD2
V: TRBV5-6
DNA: TGTGCCAGCAGCTTGTTTTCGGGACTAGCGGCCTACGAGCAGTACTTC
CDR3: CASSLFSGLAAYEQYF

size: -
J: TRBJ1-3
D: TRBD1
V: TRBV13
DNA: TGTGCCAGCAGCGCTAGACAGGGGCGAAGCTCTGGAAACACCATATATTTT
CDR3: CASSARQGRSSGNTIYF

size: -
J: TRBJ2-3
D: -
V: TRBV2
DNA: TGTGCCAGCAGGAGGCTGACGGTGCCGCAGTATTTT
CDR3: CASRRLTVPQYF

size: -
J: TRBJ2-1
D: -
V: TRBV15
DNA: TGTGCCACCAGCAGGGAACAAAGCTCCCAGTTCTTC
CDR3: CATSREQSSQFF

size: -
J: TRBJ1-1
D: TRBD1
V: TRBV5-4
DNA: TGTGCCAGCACCGTACAGGGGGCGAACACTGAAGCTTTCTTT
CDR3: CASTVQGANTEAFF

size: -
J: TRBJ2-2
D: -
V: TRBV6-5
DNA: TGTGCCAGCAGTTACTTCGGGGCGAACACCGGGGAGCTGTTTTTT
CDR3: CASSYFGANTGELFF

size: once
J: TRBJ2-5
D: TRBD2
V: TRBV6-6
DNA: TGTGCCAGCCATGGGAGCGGGGGTGGCGAGACCCAGTACTTC
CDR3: CASHGSGGGETQYF

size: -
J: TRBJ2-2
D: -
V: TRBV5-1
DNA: TGCGCCAGCGGAGGTACAGGGAACACCGGGGAGCTGTTTTTT
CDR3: CASGGTGNTGELFF

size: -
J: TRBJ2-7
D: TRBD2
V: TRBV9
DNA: TGTGCCAGCAGCGTCCAACCGGGACTAGCCTACGAGCAGTACTTC
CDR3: CASSVQPGLAYEQYF

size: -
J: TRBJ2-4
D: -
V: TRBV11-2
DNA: TGTGCCAGCAGGGCACTATGGCCCAAAAACATTCAGTACTTC
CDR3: CASRALWPKNIQYF

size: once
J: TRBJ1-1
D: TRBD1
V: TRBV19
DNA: TGTGCCAGTAGTGACGGACAGGGGGCTAGTTTTGAAGCTTTCTTT
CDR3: CASSDGQGASFEAFF

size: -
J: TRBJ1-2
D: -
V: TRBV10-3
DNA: TGTGCCATCAGCGGACAGAACTATGGCTACACCTTC
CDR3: CAISGQNYGYTF

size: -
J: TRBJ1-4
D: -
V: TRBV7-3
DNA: TGTGCCAGCAGCTTAACGGGACATAGTAATGAAAAACTGTTTTTT
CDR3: CASSLTGHSNEKLFF

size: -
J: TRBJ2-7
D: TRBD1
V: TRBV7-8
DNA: TGTGCCAGCAGCTTAGGTAGACAGGGTACCGAGCAGTACTTC
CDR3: CASSLGRQGTEQYF